Below are 4 T cell receptor beta chains sequenced from a single sample in a study of tumor and adjacent non-tumor tissue in lung cancer (dated by TCRdb to 2016 to 2019). The library was prepared using multiplex PCR. The data were produced on an Illumina HiSeq 2500. TCRbeta libraries were constructed through three rounds of nested PCR with primers (Table S4) according to protocols adapted from ARM-PCR. TCRdb redid the processing of the public reads, applying fastp at Q25 and MiXCR, and retained in-frame beta chains. Here each entry gathers all rows of one CDR3 protein and keeps the most common genes and DNA. The sample table holds fewer than 100,000 distinct CDR3 sequences, of which approximately 73% were seen once. The top ten clones comprise just over 20% of the sample. RNA was extracted from bulk unsorted tissue and checked for quality with a NanoDrop ND-1000 and an Agilent 2100. Distant non-tumor tissue taken more than 3 cm from the tumor edge was used as the normal lung sample.

Sequences were obtained from distant non-tumor lung tissue. These TCRs come from a woman aged 45 to 65 with non-small cell lung cancer.

The chain links TRBV29-1 to TRBJ2-1; unclear D gene. Trimming left V 8 bases short and J 11 bases short, with 16 bases between. Per the germline V gene, CDR1 is SQVTM and CDR2 is ANQGSEA. CDR3 length: 11 residues. CDR3 nucleotide sequence: TGCAGCATTGGCAACCCGGATAAGCAGTTCTTC. Translation gives CSIGNPDKQFF.

Notes on this clonotype: Because the CDR3 is missing its conserved closing phenylalanine or tryptophan, this is likely a read error. This chain connects TRBV11-2 to TRBJ2-7; D possibly matches TRBD1 or TRBD2 (5 bases each). Germline CDR1 SGHAT, CDR2 FQNNGV. This CDR3 has 14 residues. The CDR3 region is CASSLVRDGYEQYY. CDR3 bases: TGTGCCAGCAGCTTAGTTAGGGACGGCTACGAACAGTACTAC.

About this clonotype itself: Since the CDR3 does not end with the conserved phenylalanine or tryptophan, this likely comes from a read error. The gene calls are TRBV30 and TRBJ2-2; D is unresolved. The CDR3 is 14 amino acids. The germline gives CDR1 GTSNPN, CDR2 SVGIG (reference sequence). The CDR3 is CAWKPGPNTGELFL. CDR3 coding DNA: TGCGCCTGGAAACCTGGACCGAACACCGGGGAGCTGTTTCTT.

Of note for this clonotype: At one end, the junction sequence differs from germline, possibly due to a read error. The J gene is TRBJ1-2, the V gene TRBV29-1, with D maybe TRBD1 (5 bases). Germline CDR1 SQVTM, CDR2 ANQGSEA. This CDR3 has 16 amino acids. CDR3 DNA sequence: TGTAGCGTCCGTTTTATAAGGGCCCTAAGGGGCTATGGCTACACCTTC. Translated: CSVRFIRALRGYGYTF.